This T cell receptor beta chain was profiled in a study of T cells expressing NK-cell markers. This CDR3 region has 13 residues. Per germline, CDR1 MNHNS and CDR2 SASEGT. From the 5' RACE reads, TCRdb lists one entry per CDR3 protein and no DNA. With 200,000 to 300,000 distinct CDR3 sequences in the sample, the ten largest clones hold under 0.5%. The TCR sequence derives from a man aged 18 to 29 in good health. Sequenced material: blood T cells: a sorted CD56 or NKG2C T cell subset, CD4+ or CD8+ T cells, or bulk PBMC T cells (not recorded which). The V gene is TRBV6-1, the J gene TRBJ2-3. CDR3 loop: CASIRFGTDTQYF.